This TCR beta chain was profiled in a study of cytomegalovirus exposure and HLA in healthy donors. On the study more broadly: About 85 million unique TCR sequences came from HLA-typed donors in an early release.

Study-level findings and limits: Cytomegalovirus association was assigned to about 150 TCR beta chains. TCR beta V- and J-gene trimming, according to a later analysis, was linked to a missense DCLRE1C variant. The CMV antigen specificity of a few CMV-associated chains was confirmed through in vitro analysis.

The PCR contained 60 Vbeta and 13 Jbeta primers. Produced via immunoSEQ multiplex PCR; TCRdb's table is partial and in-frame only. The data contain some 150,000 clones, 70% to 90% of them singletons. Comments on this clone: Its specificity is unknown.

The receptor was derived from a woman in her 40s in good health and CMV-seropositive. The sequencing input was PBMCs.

CDR3 sequence reads: CASSSSGYTGELFF. Written as DNA, the CDR3 is TGTGCCAGCAGTTCTAGCGGCTACACCGGGGAGCTGTTTTTT. V usage is TRBV28 and J usage is TRBJ2-2; TRBD2 aligns across 7 bases. CDR1 is MDHEN, CDR2 SYDVKM, per germline. The CDR3 runs 14 residues. V lost 4 bases to trimming and J lost 3 bases; unmatched junction nucleotides: 2.